These 4 T cell receptor beta chains came from one sample sequenced in a study of cytomegalovirus exposure and HLA in healthy donors. The PCR was carried out with 60 Vbeta primers and 13 Jbeta primers. The method was immunoSEQ multiplex PCR; TCRdb's version includes in-frame clones alone and lacks a portion of them. The sample lists about 98,000 clones; 80% to 90% were seen once. Sample: PBMCs. The receptor set was obtained from a man aged 35-49 years in good health and CMV-seronegative.

V is TRBV15 and J is TRBJ1-1, with a possible D match to TRBD1 (6 bases). The CDR3 length is 16 residues. V was trimmed by 1 base and J by 0 bases, leaving 12 bases between them. Germline V gives CDR1 LNHNV, CDR2 YYDKDF (reference sequence). DNA for the CDR3: TGTGCCACCAGCAGAGCTAACCGGGACATGAACACTGAAGCTTTCTTT. It is translated as CATSRANRDMNTEAFF.

This clone has just a few counts. The genes are TRBV19 and TRBJ1-3; D gene uncertain. From germline, CDR1 is LNHDA and CDR2 SQIVND (reference sequence). V was shortened by 3 bases and J by 0 bases, with 9 bases between the two germline ends. There are 15 residues in the CDR3. The CDR3 here is CASSIGGDSGNTIYF. In DNA, the CDR3 is TGTGCCAGTAGTATCGGCGGGGACTCTGGAAACACCATATATTTT.

The chain carries TRBV13 and TRBJ2-7, with no clear D. Trimming shortened V by 5 bases and J by 0 bases, and 8 bases separated the two germline ends. The germline V gene encodes CDR1 PRHDT and CDR2 FYEKMQ (reference sequence). The CDR3 contains 13 residues. The CDR3 is CASSPPGSYEQYF. The CDR3 bases are TGTGCCAGCAGCCCACCGGGCTCCTACGAGCAGTACTTC.

This CDR3 reads CASSAMGDSSYEQYF. Written as DNA, the CDR3 is TGTGCCAGCAGCGCTATGGGAGATAGCTCCTACGAGCAGTACTTC. This chain uses TRBV9 with TRBJ2-7; possibly TRBD2 for D (5 bases). Trimming shortened V by 3 bases and J by 0 bases, and 13 bases separated the two germline ends. CDR3 length: 15 amino acids. Germline assignment: CDR1 SGDLS and CDR2 YYNGEE. The full variable domain, completed using reference TRBV9 and TRBJ2-7, is DSGVTQTPKHLITATGQRVTLRCSPRSGDLSVYWYQQSLDQGLQFLIQYYNGEERAKGNILERFSAQQFPDLHSELNLSSLELGDSALYFCASSAMGDSSYEQYFGPGTRLTVT.